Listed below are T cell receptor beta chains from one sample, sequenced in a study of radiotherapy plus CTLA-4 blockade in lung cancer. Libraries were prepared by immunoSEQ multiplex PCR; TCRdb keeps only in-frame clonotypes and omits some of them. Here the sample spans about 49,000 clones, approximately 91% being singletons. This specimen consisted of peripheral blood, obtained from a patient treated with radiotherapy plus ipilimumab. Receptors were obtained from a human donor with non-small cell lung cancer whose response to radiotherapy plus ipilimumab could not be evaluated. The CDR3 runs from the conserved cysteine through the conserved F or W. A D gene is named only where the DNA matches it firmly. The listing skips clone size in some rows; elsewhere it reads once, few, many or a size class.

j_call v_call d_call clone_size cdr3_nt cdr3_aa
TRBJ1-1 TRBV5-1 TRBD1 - TGCGCCAGCAGCCCCGGGACAGGGAACACTGAAGCTTTCTTT CASSPGTGNTEAFF
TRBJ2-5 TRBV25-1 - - TGTGCCAGCAGGAGGGGGTCCCAAGAGACCCAGTACTTC CASRRGSQETQYF
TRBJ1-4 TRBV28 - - TGTGCCAGCAGCTCCTCGGGGGGGGGAGATGAAAAACTGTTTTTT CASSSSGGGDEKLFF
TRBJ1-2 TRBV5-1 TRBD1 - TGCGCCAGCAGCTTAACACAGGGGGGCTATGGCTACACCTTC CASSLTQGGYGYTF
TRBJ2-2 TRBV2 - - TGTGCCAGCAGTGTAGAGGCCACCGGGGAGCTGTTTTTT CASSVEATGELFF
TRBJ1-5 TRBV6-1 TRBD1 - TGTGCCAGCAGTGGGGGACAGGGGAAGAATCAGCCCCAGCATTTT CASSGGQGKNQPQHF
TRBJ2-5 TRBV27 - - TGTGCCAGCAGTTCACAGGGAGTCAGGTACCAAGAGACCCAGTACTTC CASSSQGVRYQETQYF
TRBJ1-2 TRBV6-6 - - TGTGCCAGCAGCCCCTCCCGTGGGGGCTTGGGCTACACCTTC CASSPSRGGLGYTF
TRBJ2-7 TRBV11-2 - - TGTGCCAGCAGCTTAGATCGCCAGGACGAGCAGTACTTC CASSLDRQDEQYF
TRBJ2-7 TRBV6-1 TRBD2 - TGTGCCAGCCTTAGCGGGGGAATAACCTACGAGCAGTACTTC CASLSGGITYEQYF
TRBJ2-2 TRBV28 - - TGTGCCAGCAGCCGCGGCACCGGGGAGCTGTTTTTT CASSRGTGELFF
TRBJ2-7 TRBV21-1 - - TGTGCCAGCACCCGTACCGGGACTAGCGGTTCCTACGAGCAGTACTTC CASTRTGTSGSYEQYF
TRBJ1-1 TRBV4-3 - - TGCGCCAGCAGCCAAGGCAGGGGAGGGGGAACTGAAGCTTTCTTT CASSQGRGGGTEAFF
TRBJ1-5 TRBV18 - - TGTGCCAGCTCCATCGGGGGATATAGCAATCAGCCCCAGCATTTT CASSIGGYSNQPQHF
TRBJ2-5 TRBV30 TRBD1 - TGTGCCTGGAGTGCTGGGACAGGGGGCGCCCAAGAGACCCAGTACTTC CAWSAGTGGAQETQYF
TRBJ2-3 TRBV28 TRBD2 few TGTGCCAGCTTTACTCTGGGACTAGCGGGAGTCGGAGGGAACACAGATACGCAGTATTTT CASFTLGLAGVGGNTDTQYF
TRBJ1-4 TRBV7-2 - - TGTGCCAGCAGCTCCTACGCGCCCATGAGGGGCCGGGGGGAAAAACTGTTTTTT CASSSYAPMRGRGEKLFF
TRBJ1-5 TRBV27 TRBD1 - TGTGCCAGCGCCTTGGGACAGGGGGTTAATCAGCCCCAGCATTTT CASALGQGVNQPQHF
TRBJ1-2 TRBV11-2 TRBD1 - TGTGCCAGCAGCTTGGACAGGAAACACTATGGCTACACCTTC CASSLDRKHYGYTF
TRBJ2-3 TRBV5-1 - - TGCGCCAGCAGCGTTGCGCGGGGCGGACGGGTAGATACGCAGTATTTT CASSVARGGRVDTQYF
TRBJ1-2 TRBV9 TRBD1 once TGTGCCAGCAGCGAAGACAGGGGGTTCTATGGCTACACCTTC CASSEDRGFYGYTF
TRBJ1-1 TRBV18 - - TGTGCCAGCGGCCGAAAGAACACTGAAGCTTTCTTT CASGRKNTEAFF
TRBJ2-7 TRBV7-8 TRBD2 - TGTGCCAGCAGCTTCCGTAGGGCGAGCGGGAGGCACGAGCAGTACTTC CASSFRRASGRHEQYF
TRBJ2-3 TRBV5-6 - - TGTGCCAGCAGCTTGAGGCTAGAGACGCAGTATTTT CASSLRLETQYF
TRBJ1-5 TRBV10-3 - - TGTGCCATCAGTGAAGGCCCCTCGGGGGGCGGCAATCAGCCCCAGCATTTT CAISEGPSGGGNQPQHF
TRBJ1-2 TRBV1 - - - CTSSQYPCGVYLYGYTF
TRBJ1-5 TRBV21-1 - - TGTGCCAGCAGCAAAACAGGTTTAAGGAGTTATAGCAATCAGCCCCAGCATTTT CASSKTGLRSYSNQPQHF
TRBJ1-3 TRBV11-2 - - TGTGCCAGCAGCTTAGCCGGGGACTCTGGAAACACCATATATTTT CASSLAGDSGNTIYF
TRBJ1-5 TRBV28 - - TGTGCCAGCACCCGAGGGAGGGGAAATCAGCCCCAGCATTTT CASTRGRGNQPQHF
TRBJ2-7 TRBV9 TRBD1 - TGTGCCAGCAGCGCCCAGGACAGGGGACTCTACGAGCAGTACTTC CASSAQDRGLYEQYF
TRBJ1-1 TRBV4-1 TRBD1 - TGCGCCAGCAGCCACAAGAGAGGGACAGGGGCGAACACTGAAGCTTTCTTT CASSHKRGTGANTEAFF
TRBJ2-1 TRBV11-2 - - TGTGCCAGCAGCAATCAGGACTTCTACAATGAGCAGTTCTTC CASSNQDFYNEQFF
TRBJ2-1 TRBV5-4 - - TGTGCCAGCAACCCCGGGGGAGACAGGGCCTACAATGAGCAGTTCTTC CASNPGGDRAYNEQFF
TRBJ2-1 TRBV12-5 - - TGTGCTAGTGGTTTGGTAGCACTCCGAGACAATGAGCAGTTCTTC CASGLVALRDNEQFF
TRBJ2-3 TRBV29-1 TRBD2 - TGCAGCGTTGAAGATAGCGGGGCTAGCACAGATACGCAGTATTTT CSVEDSGASTDTQYF
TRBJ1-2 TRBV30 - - TGTGCCTGGGAGGGCTACACCTTC CAWEGYTF
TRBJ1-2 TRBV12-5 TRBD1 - TGTGCTAGTGGCAGATCTATTGGGACAGTCTATGGCTACACCTTC CASGRSIGTVYGYTF
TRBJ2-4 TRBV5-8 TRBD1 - TGTGCCAGCAGCCCGCGGGACAGGGGCAAAAACATTCAGTACTTC CASSPRDRGKNIQYF
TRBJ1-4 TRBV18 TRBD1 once TGTGCCAGCTCACCTTTCGCGCCCGGACAGGGAGGGGAAAAACTGTTTTTT CASSPFAPGQGGEKLFF
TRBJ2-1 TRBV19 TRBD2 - TGTGCCAGTTGGGACGGGGAGGGCTGGGGTGAGCAGTTCTTC CASWDGEGWGEQFF
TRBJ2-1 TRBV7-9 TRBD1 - TGTGCCAGCAGCGCTAGGGGGCTGGGGAACAATGAGCAGTTCTTC CASSARGLGNNEQFF
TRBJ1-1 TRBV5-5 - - TGTGCCAGCAGCCACTATACAGGGAACACTGAAGCTTTCTTT CASSHYTGNTEAFF
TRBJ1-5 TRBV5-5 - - TGTGCCAGCAGCTTGGGGCAGGGGAAGGTACAGCCCCAGCATTTT CASSLGQGKVQPQHF
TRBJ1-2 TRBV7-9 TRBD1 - TGTGCCAGCAGCTTGACTACAGGGGGCAGCTATGGCTACACCTTC CASSLTTGGSYGYTF
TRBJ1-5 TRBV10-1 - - TGCGCCAGCAGTGAGGCAGGGGTCAATCAGCCCCAGCATTTT CASSEAGVNQPQHF
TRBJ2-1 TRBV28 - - TGTGCCAGCAGTATCCAGACAGAGCGCATGCAGTTCTTC CASSIQTERMQFF
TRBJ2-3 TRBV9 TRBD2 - TGTGCCAGCAGCGTAACTAGCGGGAGGGTAGATACGCAGTATTTT CASSVTSGRVDTQYF
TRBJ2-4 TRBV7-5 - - TGTGCCAGAAGCTTATTCTCACGACAGGGACAAAACATTCAGTACTTC CARSLFSRQGQNIQYF
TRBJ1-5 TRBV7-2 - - TGTGCCAGCAGCATAGCAACAGATCAGCCCCAGCATTTT CASSIATDQPQHF